This TCR beta chain was sequenced during a study of TIL therapy for anti-PD-1-resistant metastatic lung cancer. This was the immunoSEQ v3 assay. Generated by immunoSEQ multiplex PCR, the TCRdb table keeps only in-frame clones and is missing some. The repertoire holds about 26,000 clones, with 60% to 70% as singletons. Described time point: pre-treatment sample, taken before nivolumab and TIL therapy. Pleural nodules or supraclavicular lymph nodes made up most of the excised metastases sampled. The CDR3 totals 14 residues. Trimming left V 4 bases short and J 2 bases short, with 11 bases between. CDR1 SGHKS and CDR2 YYEKEE come from the germline V gene (reference sequence).

The source is a woman aged 25-85 years with non-small cell lung cancer. The sample consisted of tumor tissue, taken at baseline. The J gene is TRBJ2-3, the V gene TRBV5-5, with a possible D match to TRBD1 (6 bases). CDR3 DNA sequence: TGTGCCAGCAGCCCCCGGGGACACACAGATACGCAGTATTTT. Translation gives CASSPRGHTDTQYF.